A single sample is the source of the 21 T cell receptor beta chains below, sequenced in a study of monozygotic twins with inflammatory bowel disease. TCRdb derives one entry per CDR3 protein from the 5' RACE reads, leaving out DNA. This table holds approximately 330,000 distinct CDR3 sequences. The sequenced material came from blood. Receptors were obtained from a human donor with ulcerative colitis or Crohn's disease, or a healthy co-twin of an affected twin (not recorded which).

This chain links TRBV4-1 with TRBJ1-6; TCRdb names TRBD1, which stays unverified in the absence of DNA. The CDR3 contains 16 residues. CDR1 is MGHRA, CDR2 YSYEKL, per germline. CDR3 amino acids: CASSLLTRDSNSPLHF.

V is TRBV12-3 or TRBV12-4 and J is TRBJ2-5; TCRdb indicates TRBD2, and absent DNA this call remains unverified. This CDR3 comprises 13 residues. This CDR3 is CASSSAGEETQYF.

This chain uses TRBV6-1 with TRBJ2-3; TCRdb gives TRBD2 as the D gene, but with no DNA this cannot be confirmed. The V gene's germline CDR1 is MNHNS and CDR2 SASEGT. The CDR3 contains 15 residues. CDR3 sequence reads: CAAHRTSGSLNTQYF.

V usage is TRBV5-1 and J usage is TRBJ2-1; TCRdb gives TRBD2 as the D gene, but with no DNA this cannot be confirmed. This CDR3 region has 14 residues. CDR1 is SGHRS and CDR2 is YFSETQ in the germline V gene. The CDR3 sequence is CASRLAGVADEQFF.

The chain recombines TRBV7-9 with TRBJ1-1; without DNA, the TCRdb call of TRBD1 cannot be checked. The CDR3 spans 13 residues. The germline V gene encodes CDR1 SEHNR and CDR2 FQNEAQ (reference sequence). CDR3 sequence: CASSWGGLSEAFF.

The J gene is TRBJ2-7, the V gene TRBV28; checking the TCRdb D call of TRBD1 is not possible without DNA. CDR1 and CDR2 from the germline V gene are MDHEN and SYDVKM. The CDR3 loop spans 16 amino acids. CDR3 sequence: CASSPTGTGVSYEQYF. Full variable domain (missing parts from reference TRBV28 and TRBJ2-7): DVKVTQSSRYLVKRTGEKVFLECVQDMDHENMFWYRQDPGLGLRLIYFSYDVKMKEKGDIPEGYSVSREKKERFSLILESASTNQTSMYLCASSPTGTGVSYEQYFGPGTRLTVT.

V and J are TRBV7-9 and TRBJ2-1. Looked up from germline, CDR1 is SEHNR and CDR2 is FQNEAQ (reference sequence). The CDR3 is made up of 13 amino acids. The CDR3 sequence is CASSFASRHEQFF.

The chain couples TRBV28 to TRBJ2-1. In germline, CDR1 is MDHEN, CDR2 SYDVKM. The CDR3 is made up of 13 amino acids. The CDR3 protein is CASNTRSESEQFF.

This chain joins TRBV21-1 and TRBJ1-1. TRBV21-1 is an annotated pseudogene. The CDR3 contains 12 residues. The CDR3: CASSNSLYEAFF.

The chain uses TRBV19 and TRBJ1-3. Germline assignment: CDR1 LNHDA and CDR2 SQIVND (reference sequence). This CDR3 is built from 14 residues. The chain's CDR3 is CASSGEQPGNTIYF.

This chain links TRBV5-4 with TRBJ2-7; absent DNA, TCRdb's TRBD1 call cannot be checked. Germline CDR1 reads SGHNT; CDR2 reads YYREEE (reference sequence). CDR3 length equals 15 residues. The CDR3 sequence: CASSLDVQGDYEQYF.

The chain uses TRBV20-1 and TRBJ1-2; TCRdb names TRBD1, which stays unverified in the absence of DNA. Germline V gene lookup returns CDR1 DFQATT and CDR2 SNEGSKA (reference sequence). CDR3 size: 13 residues. The CDR3 loop reads CSASPGQPGGYTF.

The V gene is TRBV20-1, the J gene TRBJ2-7. The germline V gene has CDR1 DFQATT and CDR2 SNEGSKA (reference sequence). CDR3 length: 15 amino acids. CDR3 sequence reads: CSARAEGGGSYEQYF.

The CDR3 sequence is CASSWDRGGLAQPQHF. The chain employs TRBV6-2 or TRBV6-3 and TRBJ1-5; TCRdb names TRBD1, which stays unverified in the absence of DNA. The CDR3 is 16 residues long. Looked up from germline, CDR1 is MNHEY and CDR2 is SVGEGT.

The V gene is TRBV27, the J gene TRBJ2-7; no DNA is available, so the TRBD1 call from TCRdb remains unchecked. CDR3 size: 15 residues. Germline V gene sequence: CDR1 MNHEY, CDR2 SMNVEV (reference sequence). The CDR3 spells CASSLGGLRTYEQYF.

This CDR3 is CASSQGGGEAFF. J is TRBJ1-1 and V is TRBV3-1. CDR3 length: 12 amino acids. Germline values: CDR1 LGHDT, CDR2 YNNKEL (reference sequence). The entire variable domain, with the rest obtained from reference TRBV3-1 and TRBJ1-1, is as follows: DTAVSQTPKYLVTQMGNDKSIKCEQNLGHDTMYWYKQDSKKFLKIMFSYNNKELIINETVPNRFSPKSPDKAHLNLHINSLELGDSAVYFCASSQGGGEAFFGQGTRLTVV.

V is TRBV12-3 or TRBV12-4 and J is TRBJ1-3. This CDR3 contains 11 residues. The CDR3 here is CASSFRNTIYF.

The V and J genes are TRBV5-4 and TRBJ2-1. CDR3 size: 14 residues. Germline V gene lookup returns CDR1 SGHNT and CDR2 YYREEE (reference sequence). This CDR3 is CASSLRVTYNEQFF.

V usage is TRBV20-1 and J usage is TRBJ1-2; with no DNA, the TCRdb D assignment of TRBD1 cannot be verified. Germline V gives CDR1 DFQATT, CDR2 SNEGSKA (reference sequence). The CDR3 is made up of 15 amino acids. The CDR3 sequence: CSARPTGDAIYGYTF.

CDR3 in amino acids: CASSVGGKASEQYF. This rearrangement joins TRBV12-3 or TRBV12-4 to TRBJ2-7; TCRdb indicates TRBD1, and absent DNA this call remains unverified. The CDR3 spans 14 residues.

The V and J genes are TRBV25-1 and TRBJ1-2; TCRdb's assignment of TRBD1 cannot be checked, as there is no DNA. This CDR3 has 18 residues. CDR1 is MGHDK, CDR2 SYGVNS, per germline. The CDR3 here is CATGGAGTGPNLLHGYTF.